This record looks at one T cell receptor (beta chain) sequence and its context. Its target is not known. TCRdb's table, derived via immunoSEQ multiplex PCR, lists solely in-frame clones and lacks some. The sample has tens of thousands of clones, about 83% seen once. These data come from a study of T cell responses to AZD1222 COVID-19 vaccine. Study-wide findings and caveats: A reported finding is that nearly half of spike-specific TCRs target unmutated variant regions.

The V and J ends lost 6 bases and 3 bases respectively, with 9 bases between them. The length of the CDR3 is 13 residues. Germline V gene sequence: CDR1 MNHEY, CDR2 SVGAGI. The chain couples TRBV6-5 to TRBJ1-5, with D possibly TRBD1 on 5 matching bases. This specimen consisted of peripheral blood, obtained on day 0 of AZD1222 vaccination. The clonotype was recovered from an adult in good health. CDR3 DNA: TGTGCCAGCAGCTTACAGGTCAATCAGCCCCAGCATTTT. Translated: CASSLQVNQPQHF.